This TCR beta chain appears in the sequencing data of a study of T-cell reconstitution after alpha-beta-depleted transplantation in children. The CDR3 length is 16 residues. Germline CDR1 SGHRS, CDR2 YFSETQ. V dropped 1 base and J dropped 5; count of bases not matched to a gene: 8. For this clonotype: Its specificity is unknown.

The study's findings and limits: Surviving recipient T cells and intrathymic progenitors accounted for some patients' high TCRbeta diversity at day 60. Counts and diversity of T cells one year after transplant came mostly from newly produced T cells. Roughly two months post-transplant, alpha-beta T cells reportedly originated from several hundred graft clones that had expanded.

The TCRbeta library was prepared with unique molecular identifiers. TCRdb called the PCR reads again in MiXCR, with one record for every CDR3 protein. Found here are hundreds of thousands of distinct CDR3 sequences, over 10% of them singletons; the top ten hold about 2.2%. The J gene is TRBJ2-2, the V gene TRBV5-1; the match to TRBD2 covers 7 bases. This receptor was taken from a male patient younger than 18 who had a stem cell transplant for acute myeloid leukemia, so the T cells may come from the graft donor. Source: PBMCs, mostly from graft donor cells, taken 360 days after TCRalphabeta/CD19-depleted stem cell transplant. CDR3 loop: CASSLSGGRGTGELFF. CDR3 sequence (DNA): TGCGCCAGCAGCTTGAGTGGCGGGAGAGGGACCGGGGAGCTGTTTTTT.